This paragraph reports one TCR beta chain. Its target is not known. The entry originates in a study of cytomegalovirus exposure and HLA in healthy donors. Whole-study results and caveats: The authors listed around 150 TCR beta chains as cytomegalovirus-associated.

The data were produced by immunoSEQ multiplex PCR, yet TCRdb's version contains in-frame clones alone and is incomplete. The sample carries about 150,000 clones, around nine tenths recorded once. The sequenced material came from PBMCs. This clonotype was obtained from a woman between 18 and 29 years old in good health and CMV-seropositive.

The CDR3 is CASSRDRGDQPQHF. CDR3 coding DNA: TGTGCCAGCTCACGCGACAGGGGGGATCAGCCCCAGCATTTT. The chain links TRBV18 to TRBJ1-5, with 9 nucleotides matching TRBD1. V dropped 4 bases and J dropped 5; count of bases not matched to a gene: 3. This CDR3 has 14 residues. Germline CDR1 and CDR2: KGHSH and LQKENI. Complete variable domain (other parts from reference TRBV18 and TRBJ1-5): NAGVMQNPRHLVRRRGQEARLRCSPMKGHSHVYWYRQLPEEGLKFMVYLQKENIIDESGMPKERFSAEFPKEGPSILRIQQVVRGDSAAYFCASSRDRGDQPQHFGDGTRLSIL.